Listed below are T cell receptor beta chains from one sample, sequenced in a study of regulatory T cells in long-lasting Graves disease. TCRdb itself ran the multiplex PCR reads through MiXCR, one entry per CDR3 protein. The data contain a few hundred thousand distinct CDR3 sequences, roughly 21% of them singletons. The input for sequencing was peripheral blood mononuclear cells (PBMCs), taken when the disease was refractory, from a patient treated with antithyroid drugs. The receptors originated from a female donor with Graves disease. Both conserved end residues are part of each CDR3. Each record gives: CDR3 length, V gene, D gene, CDR3 protein. The D gene is left open where the match is weak.

18	TRBV9	NA	CASSDPRSGVSGANVLTF
14	TRBV3-1	NA	CASSQDGRVYEQYF
15	TRBV11-2	TRBD2	CASSPTGTSGEWQFF
12	TRBV7-2	NA	CASSLGPDTQYF
16	TRBV6-1	TRBD1	CASSPLRDRSTYEQYF
15	TRBV7-8	NA	CASSLRSAGTGELFF
18	TRBV28	NA	CASSTSSHGARSTGELFF
12	TRBV29-1	TRBD1	CNAQDRVWEQYF
12	TRBV20-1	NA	CSARGAGHEQYF
15	TRBV28	TRBD1	CASSLVTGDQETQYF
18	TRBV12-3/TRBV12-4	NA	CASSVLRDGTLRTYERYF
11	TRBV5-8	NA	CASSLRAETFF
14	TRBV7-2	TRBD2	CASIPSGGTDTQYF
13	TRBV15	NA	CATRLKGYGTQYF
11	TRBV28	NA	CASSFENIQYF
13	TRBV28	TRBD1	CASSTTGGSEAFF
14	TRBV6-2/TRBV6-3	NA	CASRDGGENTEAFF
15	TRBV19	NA	CASSIIMGGNTEAFF
18	TRBV28	NA	CASSLRPTRWRGDKTQYF
14	TRBV9	NA	CASSPDGKNTEAFF
15	TRBV18	TRBD2	CASSQTSGREETQYF
17	TRBV6-1	TRBD1	CASSHPSGTGGNQPQHF
15	TRBV6-2/TRBV6-3	NA	CASSYSGSSTDTQYF